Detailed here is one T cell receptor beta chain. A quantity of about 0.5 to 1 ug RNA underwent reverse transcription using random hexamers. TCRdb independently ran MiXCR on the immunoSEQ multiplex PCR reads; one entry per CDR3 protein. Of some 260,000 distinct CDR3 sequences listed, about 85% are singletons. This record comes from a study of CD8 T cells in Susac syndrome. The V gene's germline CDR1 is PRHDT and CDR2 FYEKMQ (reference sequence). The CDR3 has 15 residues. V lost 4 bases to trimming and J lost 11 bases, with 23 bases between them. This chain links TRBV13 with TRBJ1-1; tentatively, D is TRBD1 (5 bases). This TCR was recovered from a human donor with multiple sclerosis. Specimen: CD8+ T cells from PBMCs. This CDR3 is CASSSPGDEVPRAFF. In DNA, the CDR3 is TGTGCCAGCAGCTCCCCGGGGGATGAGGTCCCGCGGGCTTTCTTT.